This paragraph covers one TCR beta chain sequence. This entry belongs to a study of blood T cell repertoires in COVID-19. TCRdb's table, derived via immunoSEQ multiplex PCR, lists solely in-frame clones and lacks some. The table records about 370,000 clones, more than 70% of them present only once. This CDR3 contains 15 residues. Unmatched junction bases numbered 8, after V lost 7 bases and J lost 2 bases. In germline, CDR1 is SQVTM, CDR2 ANQGSEA. This receptor was taken from a woman under 40 with COVID-19, enrolled during active disease. This chain uses TRBV29-1 with TRBJ1-1; 12 nucleotides match TRBD1. Specimen: peripheral blood. The chain's CDR3 is CSGQGQGAGNTEAFF. The CDR3 bases are TGCAGCGGTCAGGGACAGGGGGCCGGTAACACTGAAGCTTTCTTT.